The present TCR beta chain was sequenced within a study of somatic mutations in cytotoxic T cells in rheumatoid arthritis. The study, taken as a whole, reports: The CD8+ clonality of rheumatoid arthritis patients increased with age, whereas that of healthy controls did not.

Notes on this clone: Its specificity is unknown.

As handled by the study authors: Matches to published virus-specific TCRB sequences were rare among patient CD8+ clones larger than 1%. TCRdb's copy holds only in-frame clones and misses some; the assay was immunoSEQ multiplex PCR. Clone size and V and J calls were adopted from that table, with D and trimming inferred from the DNA. The profile shows about 30,000 clones, 75% to 85% of them singletons. The CDR3 length is 16 residues. CDR1 and CDR2 from the germline V gene are WSHSY and SAAADI. The V and J ends lost 0 bases and 5 bases respectively, with 14 bases between them. The V gene is TRBV10-2, the J gene TRBJ1-5, with a possible D match to TRBD1 (6 bases). This TCR was sampled from an adult with rheumatoid arthritis. Sequencing was done on a sample of CD8+ T cells sorted from blood. Here the CDR3 reads CASSESWAGADQPQHF. CDR3 nucleotide sequence: TGCGCCAGCAGTGAGTCGTGGGCAGGGGCGGATCAGCCCCAGCATTTT.